This TCR beta chain emerged from a study of blood T cell repertoires in COVID-19. At the level of the study: The origin of the acute and convalescent COVID-19 samples was the United States, Italy and Spain. The cDNA or gDNA used as material had been derived from T cells, B-cell-depleted T cells, or PBMCs.

In the original workflow: Quantification of nucleated cells was approximated via reference gene primer amplification. Assay: immunoSEQ multiplex PCR; the TCRdb copy retains only in-frame clones and omits some. D and trimming were read from the DNA, whereas the V and J calls and clone size are those reported in that table. Of about 220,000 clones detected, 84% appear once; the ten largest clones hold about 5.1%. The sequence derives from an older woman who had recovered from COVID-19. Material: peripheral blood.

Here the CDR3 DNA reads TGTGCCACCAGCAGAGATTCGGGGGATAGCGAGCAGTACTTC. Translating gives CATSRDSGDSEQYF. This rearrangement joins TRBV15 to TRBJ2-7, with D maybe TRBD2 (6 bases). Germline values: CDR1 LNHNV, CDR2 YYDKDF (reference sequence). V was trimmed by 0 bases and J by 6 bases, leaving 12 bases between them. CDR3 length: 14 amino acids.